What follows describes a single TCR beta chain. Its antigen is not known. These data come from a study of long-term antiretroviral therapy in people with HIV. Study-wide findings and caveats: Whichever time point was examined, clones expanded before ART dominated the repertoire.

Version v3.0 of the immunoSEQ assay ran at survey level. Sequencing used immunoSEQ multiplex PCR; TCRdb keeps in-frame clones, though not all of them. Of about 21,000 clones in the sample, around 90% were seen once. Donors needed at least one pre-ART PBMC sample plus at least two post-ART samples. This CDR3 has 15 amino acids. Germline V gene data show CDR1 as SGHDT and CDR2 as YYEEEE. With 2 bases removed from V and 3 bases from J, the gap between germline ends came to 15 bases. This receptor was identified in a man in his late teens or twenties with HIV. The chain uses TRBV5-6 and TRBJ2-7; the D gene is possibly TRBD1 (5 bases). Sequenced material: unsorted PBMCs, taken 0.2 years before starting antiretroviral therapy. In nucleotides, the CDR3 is TGTGCCAGCAGCTTCTTTAAGGGAACAGGCTACGAGCAGTACTTC. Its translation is CASSFFKGTGYEQYF.